The text below deals with one T cell receptor (beta chain). What it binds is not known. Noted time point: persistent/refractory GD, antithyroid drugs over 5 years with positive TRAb. The authors made the TCR library using RNA they extracted from PBMCs. The CDR3 length is 16 residues. V gave up 3 bases and J gave up 5 bases; unmatched junction bases: 6. Germline CDR1 SGHAT, CDR2 FQNNGV. CDR3 regions were amplified by Arm-PCR using iRepertoire HTBI primers to build TCR beta libraries. TCRdb redid the calling of the multiplex PCR reads with MiXCR, one entry per CDR3 protein. The sample shows roughly 430,000 distinct CDR3 sequences, around 20% of them seen only once. This entry is derived from a study of regulatory T cells in long-lasting Graves disease. General study points: Relative to new patients (around 1,000), persistent patients exhibited greater sharing of public clonotypes (around 3,000).

Specimen: peripheral blood mononuclear cells (PBMCs), collected when the disease was refractory, from a patient treated with antithyroid drugs. The clonotype comes from a female donor with Graves disease. The V call is TRBV11-2, the J call TRBJ2-2; 10 nucleotides line up with TRBD2. The CDR3 sequence is CASSFRLAGGTGELFF. For the CDR3, the DNA is TGTGCCAGCAGCTTTCGACTAGCGGGTGGGACCGGGGAGCTGTTTTTT.